The next 13 T cell receptor beta chains were all read from a single sample in a study of blood T cell repertoires in COVID-19. Some clones are missing from TCRdb's copy, which holds only in-frame ones; the method was immunoSEQ multiplex PCR. The sample records 180,000 or so clones, 84% being singletons. Sequencing input: PBMCs or T cells enriched from blood (not recorded which). These receptors came from a man aged 45-65 years who had recovered from COVID-19.

The CDR3, as DNA: TGTGCCAGCAGTGACGGGACAGGATTCTCTAGCACAGATACGCAGTATTTT. Translated, it gives CASSDGTGFSSTDTQYF. The chain employs TRBV25-1 and TRBJ2-3; 8 nucleotides line up with TRBD1. The CDR3 is made up of 17 amino acids. Losses at the gene ends were 3 bases for V and 0 bases for J; bases not matched to a gene: 8. CDR1 and CDR2 (germline): MGHDK, SYGVNS.

This clone occurred many times. This chain links TRBV3-1 (or the pseudogene TRBV3-2) with TRBJ1-1, with a tentative D call TRBD1 (6 bases). The CDR3 loop spans 13 amino acids. V gave up 5 bases and J gave up 4 bases, with 11 bases separating them. From germline, CDR1 is LGHDT and CDR2 YNNKEL (reference sequence). The CDR3 nucleotides read TGTGCCAGCAGCACCCGGACAGCCACTGAAGCTTTCTTT. It specifies CASSTRTATEAFF.

In this sample, this clone turned up many times. The identical CDR3 is also encoded by other nucleotide sequences in the sample. This rearrangement joins TRBV6-4 to TRBJ2-3; 10 positions agree with TRBD2. The length of the CDR3 is 15 residues. Germline CDR1 and CDR2: MRHNA and SNTAGT. Trimming removed 0 bases from V and 6 bases from J; junction bases left unmatched: 3. CDR3 amino acids: CASSDSSGGADTQYF. CDR3 DNA: TGTGCCAGCAGTGACTCGAGCGGGGGGGCCGATACGCAGTATTTT.

This rearrangement joins TRBV21-1 to TRBJ2-1; the DNA was not used to check the table's D call, TRBD2. TRBV21-1 is flagged as a pseudogene. This CDR3 region has 20 residues. CDR3 DNA: TGTGCCAGCAGCAAAATAATAGCATGTGGATGGGGGGACTCCTACAATGAGCAGTTCTTC. It codes for CASSKIIACGWGDSYNEQFF.

The chain uses TRBV2 and TRBJ1-5; D call uncertain. CDR1 and CDR2 from the germline V gene are SNHLY and FYNNEI. Trimming pared 8 bases from V and 5 bases from J, leaving 4 bases between. The CDR3 extends over 10 amino acids. As DNA, the CDR3 is TGTGCCAGCGGAGATCAGCCCCAGCATTTT. It yields the protein CASGDQPQHF. The full variable domain, in which reference TRBV2 and TRBJ1-5 provide the parts outside the CDR3, is EPEVTQTPSHQVTQMGQEVILRCVPISNHLYFYWYRQILGQKVEFLVSFYNNEISEKSEIFDDQFSVERPDGSNFTLKIRSTKLEDSAMYFCASGDQPQHFGDGTRLSIL.

This chain uses TRBV11-2 with TRBJ2-7, with 7 bases lining up with TRBD1. CDR1 SGHAT and CDR2 FQNNGV come from the germline V gene. The CDR3 length is 16 residues. Trimming took 5 bases from V and 3 from J; bases not matched to a gene: 13. CDR3 nucleotides: TGTGCCAGCAGCACAGGGGCCGGGACAGCGTTCTACGAGCAGTACTTC. As protein: CASSTGAGTAFYEQYF.

V is TRBV15 and J is TRBJ1-5, with a weak D call TRBD1 (6 bases). Germline V gene lookup returns CDR1 LNHNV and CDR2 YYDKDF (reference sequence). The V and J ends lost 3 bases and 0 bases respectively, with 12 bases between them. CDR3 length: 16 residues. CDR3 sequence reads: CATSSGGQISNQPQHF. The CDR3 DNA sequence: TGTGCCACCAGCAGTGGAGGACAGATTAGCAATCAGCCCCAGCATTTT. Supplemented by reference TRBV15 and TRBJ1-5, the full variable domain reads DAMVIQNPRYQVTQFGKPVTLSCSQTLNHNVMYWYQQKSSQAPKLLFHYYDKDFNNEADTPDNFQSRRPNTSFCFLDIRSPGLGDTAMYLCATSSGGQISNQPQHFGDGTRLSIL.

The CDR3 sequence is CASRQLPPGPAGYEQYF. The DNA for the CDR3 is TGTGCCAGCAGGCAGCTACCTCCGGGACCAGCGGGATACGAGCAGTACTTC. The rearrangement uses TRBV27 and TRBJ2-7, with 7 bases identical to TRBD2. Germline lookup yields CDR1 MNHEY and CDR2 SMNVEV (reference sequence). V shed 6 bases, J shed 4 bases, and the junction held 18 bases outside the gene matches. The CDR3 is 17 amino acids.

This chain connects TRBV6-5 to TRBJ1-1; a weak D match, TRBD1 (5 bases). The CDR3 consists of 12 residues. The V gene lost 0 bases and the J gene lost 8 bases, with 7 bases spanning the gap. Germline assignment: CDR1 MNHEY and CDR2 SVGAGI. CDR3 nucleotides: TGTGCCAGCAGTTACTCGACAGACGAAGCTTTCTTT. Its protein is CASSYSTDEAFF.

This rearrangement joins TRBV29-1 to TRBJ1-4; 10 bases fit TRBD1. CDR3 size: 15 residues. V shed 6 bases and J 4 bases; nucleotides not matched to a gene: 8. Per germline, CDR1 SQVTM and CDR2 ANQGSEA. The CDR3 DNA sequence: TGCAGCGTCCGGGACAGGGGTGTCAGTAATGAAAAACTGTTTTTT. It specifies CSVRDRGVSNEKLFF.

This chain links TRBV6-5 with TRBJ1-1; no clear D gene. This CDR3 has 14 amino acids. Germline V CDR1 and CDR2: MNHEY, SVGAGI. V was cut by 5 bases and J by 0 bases, with 10 bases left in between. The CDR3 reads CASSRGNLNTEAFF. In DNA form, the CDR3 reads TGTGCCAGCAGTAGAGGGAATCTGAACACTGAAGCTTTCTTT.

This chain joins TRBV28 and TRBJ1-5; D is possibly TRBD1 (5 bases). The CDR3 spans 13 residues. The V end was cut by 6 bases, the J end by 6 bases, with 12 bases between. Germline lookup yields CDR1 MDHEN and CDR2 SYDVKM. The CDR3, as DNA: TGTGCCAGCAGGTCGGGGGTCGGTCAGCCCCAGCATTTT. Its protein product is CASRSGVGQPQHF.

This clone was seen more than once but under ten times. The J gene is TRBJ1-3, the V gene TRBV3-1 (or the pseudogene TRBV3-2); 10 nucleotides match TRBD1. Unmatched junction bases numbered 7, after V lost 2 bases and J lost 3 bases. Germline assignment: CDR1 LGHDT and CDR2 YNNKEL (reference sequence). There are 17 residues in the CDR3. The CDR3 DNA reads as TGTGCCAGCAGCCAACCCGGGACAGGGGCGGTTGGAAACACCATATATTTT. Protein product: CASSQPGTGAVGNTIYF.